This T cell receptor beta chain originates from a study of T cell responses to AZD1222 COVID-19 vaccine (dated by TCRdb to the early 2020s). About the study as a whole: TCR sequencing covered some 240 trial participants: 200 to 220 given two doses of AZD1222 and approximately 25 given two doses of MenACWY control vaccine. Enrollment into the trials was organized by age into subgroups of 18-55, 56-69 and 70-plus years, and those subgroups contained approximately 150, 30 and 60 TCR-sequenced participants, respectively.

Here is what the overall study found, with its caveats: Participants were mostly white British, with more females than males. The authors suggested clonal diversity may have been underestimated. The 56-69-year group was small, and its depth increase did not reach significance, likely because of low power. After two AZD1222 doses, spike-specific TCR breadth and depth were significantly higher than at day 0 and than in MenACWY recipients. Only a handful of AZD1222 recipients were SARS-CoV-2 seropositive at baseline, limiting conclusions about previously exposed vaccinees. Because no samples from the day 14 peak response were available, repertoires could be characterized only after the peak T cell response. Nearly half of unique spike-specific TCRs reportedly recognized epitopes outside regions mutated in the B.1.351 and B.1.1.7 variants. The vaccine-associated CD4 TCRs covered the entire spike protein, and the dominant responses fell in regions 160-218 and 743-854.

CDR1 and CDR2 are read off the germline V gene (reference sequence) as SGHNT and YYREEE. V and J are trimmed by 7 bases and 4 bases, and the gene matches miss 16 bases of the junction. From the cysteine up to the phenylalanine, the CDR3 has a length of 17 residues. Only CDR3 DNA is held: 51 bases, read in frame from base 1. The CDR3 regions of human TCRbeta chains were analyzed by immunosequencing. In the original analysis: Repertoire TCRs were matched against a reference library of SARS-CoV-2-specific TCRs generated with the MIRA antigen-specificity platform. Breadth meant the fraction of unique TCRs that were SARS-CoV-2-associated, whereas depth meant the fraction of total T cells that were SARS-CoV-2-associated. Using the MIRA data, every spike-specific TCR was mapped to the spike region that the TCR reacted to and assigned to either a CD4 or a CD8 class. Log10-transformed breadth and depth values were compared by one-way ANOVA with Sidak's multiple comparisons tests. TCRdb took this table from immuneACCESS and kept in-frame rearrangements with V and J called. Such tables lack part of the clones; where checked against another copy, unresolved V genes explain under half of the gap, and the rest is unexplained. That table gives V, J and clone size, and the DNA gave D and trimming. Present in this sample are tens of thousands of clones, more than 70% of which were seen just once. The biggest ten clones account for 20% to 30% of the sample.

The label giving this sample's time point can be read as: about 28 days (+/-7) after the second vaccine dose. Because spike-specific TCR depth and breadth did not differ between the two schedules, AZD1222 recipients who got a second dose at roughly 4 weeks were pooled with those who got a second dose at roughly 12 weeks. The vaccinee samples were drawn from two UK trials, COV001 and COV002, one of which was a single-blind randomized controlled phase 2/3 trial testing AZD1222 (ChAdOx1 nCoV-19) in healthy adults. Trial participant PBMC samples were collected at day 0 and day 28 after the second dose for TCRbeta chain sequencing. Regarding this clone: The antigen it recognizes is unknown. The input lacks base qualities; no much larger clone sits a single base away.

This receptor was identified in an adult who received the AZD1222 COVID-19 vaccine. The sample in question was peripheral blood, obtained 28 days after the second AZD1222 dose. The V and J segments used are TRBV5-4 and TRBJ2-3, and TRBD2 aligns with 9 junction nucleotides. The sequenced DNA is TGTGCCAGCCACAGCCAGGATAGCGGGAGTGTAGCAGATACGCAGTATTTT. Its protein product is CASHSQDSGSVADTQYF.